This T cell receptor (beta chain) stems from a study of cytomegalovirus exposure and HLA in healthy donors. The study, taken as a whole, reports: As a later analysis showed, several of the most significant clusters appeared to be linked to common viral pathogens.

This CDR3 is built from 14 residues. Looked up from germline, CDR1 is SGHVS and CDR2 is FQNEAQ. Points on this clone: Its antigen remains unidentified.

The PCR ran on 60 Vbeta and 13 Jbeta primers. Assay: immunoSEQ multiplex PCR; the TCRdb copy retains only in-frame clones and omits some. The table records under 200,000 clones, approximately 88% of them present only once. The sequence derives from a boy aged 2-9 years in good health and CMV-seronegative. Material for sequencing was PBMCs. This chain links TRBV7-8 with TRBJ2-5; D is perhaps TRBD1 (8 bases). The DNA end favors TRBJ2-7, so the J call may be wrong. The CDR3 sequence is CASSFGQGGYEQYF. CDR3 DNA sequence: TGTGCCAGCAGCTTTGGACAGGGAGGGTACGAGCAGTACTTC.